One T cell receptor beta chain is described in this entry. Its antigen is still unknown. One base away there is no much larger clone; base qualities are not given. V is reduced by 1 base and J by 6 bases, leaving a spacing of 10 bases between them. The CDR3 spans 14 residues, from the cysteine through the phenylalanine. Solely the CDR3 DNA is kept, with 42 bases framed from the first base. According to the germline V gene, CDR1 reads MGHDK and CDR2 reads SYGVNS. In the ophthalmopathy patients, disease was moderately to severely active, with a Clinical Activity Score of 3 or more, a NOSPECS grade of 4 or more, and a duration of less than 3 months. The study excluded patients with uncontrolled infections, other autoimmune diseases, pregnancy or lactation. Diagnoses were based on clinical symptoms, serum thyroxine and TRAb, thyroid ultrasound and orbital computed tomography. Ficoll-Paque density gradient centrifugation was used to isolate PBMCs from 10 ml of fresh peripheral blood. Total RNA was extracted with Trizol reagent, and quality was checked on an Agilent 2100 Bioanalyzer.

These data are taken from a study of T cells in Graves' hyperthyroidism and ophthalmopathy (dated by TCRdb to the late 2010s). For context, the study as a whole: Peripheral blood was collected at initial diagnosis, before any treatment. A discovery cohort of around 98 patients, about 40 with Graves' ophthalmopathy and 55 to 60 with stable Graves' hyperthyroidism, was used to find distinguishing TCR V-J signatures. Prospective prediction of ophthalmopathy was tested in an independent validation cohort of some 19 hyperthyroidism patients and 17 patients who later progressed to ophthalmopathy. The 100 discovery patients were divided at random into training and test sets in a 7:3 ratio. The study also compared thyroid tissue and blood T-cell repertoires from a handful of Graves' hyperthyroidism patients. Following sampling, methimazole starting at 30 mg daily was given to hyperthyroidism patients, and high-dose intravenous methylprednisolone was given to ophthalmopathy patients. The paper reports TCR Vbeta CDR3 sequencing of some 140 peripheral blood samples: approximately 41 ophthalmopathy, 70 to 85 hyperthyroidism and approximately 17 progressor patients. The paper as a whole reports these results and caveats: A 13 V-J signature model separated ophthalmopathy from stable hyperthyroidism, with approximately 87% sensitivity and 81.08% specificity in cross-validation and 80%/75% in testing. Sample size was not statistically predetermined, and blinding of investigators to group allocation was not performed. During validation, the model predicted progression to ophthalmopathy a median of approximately 6.5 months ahead of onset, with roughly 65% sensitivity and almost 75% specificity. Most expanded thyroid clonotypes (frequency above 0.001) were also detected in blood, a finding suggesting that blood repertoires may reflect thyroid immune responses.

The TCR beta CDR3 regions were amplified from the RNA transcripts. For the first round of RT-PCR on the TCR CDR3, the HTBI primer set was used together with the Qiagen OneStep RT-PCR kit. Libraries were constructed in a second round of multiplex PCR, after which size selection and purification were performed. Libraries were sequenced paired-end with 100 bp reads on an Illumina HiSeq2000. On the study's bioinformatics: SOAPnuke was used to process the raw data, throwing out any read that contained adapters or uncalled bases, had a mean Phred below 15, or lacked an exact constant-primer or identifier match. High-quality paired reads were merged using COPE v1.2.5, and each unique nucleotide sequence was defined as a clonotype. MiTCR v1.1 was used to align clonotypes to the IMGT TRBV, TRBD and TRBJ reference segments. The analysis included only V-J combinations with a frequency above 0.0001, which together covered 99.2% of the repertoires. The TCS score was defined as F50 (clonal expansion) divided by E x V (chaos), with BLOSUM62-based TCRdist calculated between CDR3 peptides within each V-J. Welch's t-statistics and random forest reduced around 510 V-J features to 13, which were used in a naive Bayes classifier (R e1071). TCRdb cleaned the public reads at Q25 with fastp, built clones with MiXCR and kept in-frame beta chains. Here each entry gathers all rows of one CDR3 protein and keeps the most common genes and DNA. The V and J calls, along with clone size, are taken from TCRdb and not from the paper's own processing. The sample records around 360,000 distinct CDR3 sequences, 12% to 15% of which are singletons. The ten most abundant clones make up about 20% of the sample.

The receptor's source is a woman aged 60-70 years with Graves' ophthalmopathy. Sample: blood. Here the chain combines TRBV25-1 and TRBJ1-5, with the D gene uncertain. The DNA sequence is given as TGTGCCAGCAGTGAATCTGGGGAGTTTCAGCCCCAGCATTTT. The encoded protein is CASSESGEFQPQHF. Reference TRBV25-1 and TRBJ1-5 proteins supply the regions before and after the CDR3; the full variable domain is: EADIYQTPRYLVIGTGKKITLECSQTMGHDKMYWYQQDPGMELHLIHYSYGVNSTEKGDLSSESTVSRIRTEHFPLTLESARPSHTSQYLCASSESGEFQPQHFGDGTRLSIL.